The 11 T cell receptor beta chains reported below all come from one sample, sequenced in a study of blood T cell repertoires in COVID-19. Clones were sequenced by immunoSEQ multiplex PCR, and TCRdb holds only the in-frame ones, with some missing. The sample includes 150,000 to 200,000 clones, about three quarters seen only once; the top ten take 2.5% to 3%. Specimen: peripheral blood. The receptors stem from an elderly woman with active or convalescent COVID-19.

The rearrangement joins TRBV6-6 to TRBJ1-4; no clear D gene. V was cut by 6 bases and J by 8 bases, with 19 bases left in between. This CDR3 has 15 residues. The germline CDR1 and CDR2 sequences are MNHNY and SVGAGI (reference sequence). The CDR3 nucleotides read TGTGCCAGCAGCGACGAATCATTGGGCCGAGAAAAACTGTTTTTT. Translation: CASSDESLGREKLFF.

The gene calls are TRBV5-1 and TRBJ1-4; TRBD1 might be the D (6 bases). V was pared by 4 bases and J by 3 bases, with 13 bases between. This CDR3 comprises 15 residues. The germline CDR1 and CDR2 sequences are SGHRS and YFSETQ. CDR3 residues: CASSDRQDSNEKLFF. The CDR3 coding sequence is TGCGCCAGCAGCGACAGACAGGACTCTAATGAAAAACTGTTTTTT.

The CDR3 coding sequence is TGTGCCAGCAGCGGTAAAGAGAAAAATGGCAGGGATTCACCCCTCCACTTT. Protein product: CASSGKEKNGRDSPLHF. The chain recombines TRBV9 with TRBJ1-6; perhaps TRBD1 as D (5 bases). The CDR3 runs to 17 residues. Between the trimmed V and J ends, which lost 3 bases and 8 bases, there was a span of 21 bases. Germline V CDR1 and CDR2: SGDLS, YYNGEE.

This clone was counted only a few times. The chain employs TRBV7-3 and TRBJ2-2; 8 bases match TRBD1. The CDR3 has 14 residues. CDR1 is SGHTA, CDR2 FQGTGA, per germline. With V trimmed by 5 bases and J by 7 bases, 6 bases remained unmatched. The CDR3 nucleotides are TGTGCCAGCAGCACCGGGACAGGCGGCGGGGAGCTGTTTTTT. Protein product: CASSTGTGGGELFF.

The genes are TRBV5-4 and TRBJ1-2; 12 bases are a match to TRBD1. V was pared by 4 bases and J by 2 bases, with 6 bases of the junction left unmatched. The length of the CDR3 is 16 residues. Germline CDR1 SGHNT, CDR2 YYREEE (reference sequence). The CDR3 DNA reads as TGTGCCAGCAGCGGCCGGGACAGGGGGCTCAACTATGGCTACACCTTC. This codes for CASSGRDRGLNYGYTF.

CDR3 nucleotide sequence: TGTGCCTGGAGTGTACTGAACAGCTATAATTCACCCCTCCACTTT. It encodes CAWSVLNSYNSPLHF. The chain couples TRBV30 to TRBJ1-6; no reliable D call. V lost 0 bases to trimming and J lost 3 bases, with 9 bases between them. CDR3 length: 15 amino acids. Per germline, CDR1 GTSNPN and CDR2 SVGIG (reference sequence).

The V gene is TRBV6-5, the J gene TRBJ1-5; D is unresolved. Germline lookup yields CDR1 MNHEY and CDR2 SVGAGI. The germline V and J ends were trimmed by 0 bases and 4 bases, with 7 bases remaining between them. The CDR3 is made up of 14 amino acids. The CDR3 sequence: CASSYSSGNQPQHF. The CDR3 coding sequence is TGTGCCAGCAGTTACTCGAGCGGGAATCAGCCCCAGCATTTT.

With respect to this clone: This specimen includes other DNA sequences encoding the same CDR3. The J gene is TRBJ2-3, the V gene TRBV10-3; possibly TRBD2 for D (7 bases). The V end was cut by 5 bases, the J end by 0 bases, with 12 bases between. Germline values: CDR1 ENHRY, CDR2 SYGVKD. The CDR3 is made up of 15 amino acids. The CDR3 protein is CAISSGGASTDTQYF. The CDR3 bases are TGTGCCATCAGTAGTGGGGGGGCGAGCACAGATACGCAGTATTTT.

The chain uses TRBV10-2 and TRBJ2-7; maybe TRBD2 (6 bases). Germline assignment: CDR1 WSHSY and CDR2 SAAADI. V lost 4 bases and J 2 bases, leaving 12 bases between the germline ends. This CDR3 contains 14 residues. The CDR3 spells CASSVAGIPYEQYF. The CDR3 DNA is TGCGCCAGCAGTGTCGCGGGGATCCCCTACGAGCAGTACTTC.

V and J are TRBV30 and TRBJ2-2; 7 bases are a match to TRBD1. The CDR3 length is 15 residues. V was clipped by 0 bases and J by 5 bases; unmatched bases: 6. In germline, CDR1 is GTSNPN, CDR2 SVGIG (reference sequence). This CDR3 is CAWSVSTGFTGELFF. The CDR3 DNA is TGTGCCTGGAGTGTCTCGACAGGGTTTACCGGGGAGCTGTTTTTT.

The chain couples TRBV28 to TRBJ1-5; the D is unclear. The CDR3 sequence is 15 residues long. V was pared by 2 bases and J by 1 base, with 9 bases between. Germline V gene data show CDR1 as MDHEN and CDR2 as SYDVKM. The CDR3 reads CASSLKTVSNQPQHF. CDR3 nucleotides: TGTGCCAGCAGTTTAAAAACAGTAAGCAATCAGCCCCAGCATTTT.